The 9 T cell receptor beta chains listed next were all sequenced from one sample in a study of blood T cell repertoires in COVID-19. Some clones are missing from TCRdb's copy, which holds only in-frame ones; the method was immunoSEQ multiplex PCR. The sample contains about 130,000 clones, over 75% of which appear only once. Material: peripheral blood. These receptors were obtained from a human donor in a cohort sampled during active COVID-19.

This clone was recorded a few times. The chain uses TRBV7-3 and TRBJ2-1; tentatively, D is TRBD2 (6 bases). CDR1 is SGHTA and CDR2 is FQGTGA in the germline V gene. V was cut by 4 bases and J by 1 base, with 11 bases left in between. The CDR3 length is 15 residues. The chain's CDR3 is CASSYSGVSYNEQFF. DNA for the CDR3: TGTGCCAGCAGCTATAGCGGAGTATCCTACAATGAGCAGTTCTTC.

The chain uses TRBV19 and TRBJ2-2, with TRBD2 identical over 9 bases. CDR1 and CDR2 (germline): LNHDA, SQIVND (reference sequence). This CDR3 has 17 residues. V was pared by 5 bases and J by 3 bases, with 10 bases of the junction left unmatched. The CDR3 spells CASSLSGRRGDTGELFF. CDR3 bases: TGTGCCAGTAGTCTTAGCGGGAGACGCGGGGACACCGGGGAGCTGTTTTTT.

This clone is a singleton in its sample. This rearrangement joins TRBV7-2 to TRBJ2-5; 8 nucleotides match TRBD1. CDR3 length: 16 amino acids. Germline V gene sequence: CDR1 SGHTA, CDR2 FQGNSA. Trimming removed 5 bases from V and 1 base from J; junction bases left unmatched: 9. This chain's CDR3 is CASSPHPGGFQETQYF. In DNA, the CDR3 is TGTGCCAGCAGCCCTCACCCAGGGGGCTTCCAAGAGACCCAGTACTTC.

The rearrangement joins TRBV2 to TRBJ2-5, with D tentatively TRBD1 (5 bases). This CDR3 has 14 amino acids. Germline CDR1 SNHLY, CDR2 FYNNEI. V lost 5 bases and J lost 1, with 11 bases in between. The CDR3 sequence is CASSRGVSQETQYF. DNA for the CDR3: TGTGCCAGCAGTAGGGGCGTCAGCCAAGAGACCCAGTACTTC.

V gene TRBV6-5 combines with J gene TRBJ1-6; D not certain. Germline values: CDR1 MNHEY, CDR2 SVGAGI. The CDR3 sequence is 12 residues long. The V and J ends lost 6 bases and 7 bases respectively, with 7 bases between them. CDR3 protein: CASRAPNSPLHF. The CDR3 DNA reads as TGTGCCAGCAGGGCCCCAAATTCACCCCTCCACTTT.

The chain employs TRBV7-2 and TRBJ2-5; D unclear. V shed 2 bases and J shed 5 bases, with 9 bases lying between them. CDR3 length: 13 amino acids. Germline V gives CDR1 SGHTA, CDR2 FQGNSA. The CDR3 is CASSLSSAETQYF. The DNA for the CDR3 is TGTGCCAGCAGCTTATCGTCAGCGGAGACCCAGTACTTC.

The CDR3: CASSSGEGVTEAFF. The CDR3 nucleotides read TGTGCCAGCAGCTCGGGGGAGGGGGTTACTGAAGCTTTCTTT. The gene calls are TRBV7-2 and TRBJ1-1; possibly TRBD1 for D (6 bases). Germline CDR1 and CDR2: SGHTA and FQGNSA. The ends were cut back, 4 bases at V and 5 bases at J, with 14 bases in the middle. The CDR3 runs 14 residues. Filled out from reference TRBV7-2 and TRBJ1-1, the complete variable domain reads GAGVSQSPSNKVTEKGKDVELRCDPISGHTALYWYRQSLGQGLEFLIYFQGNSAPDKSGLPSDRFSAERTGGSVSTLTIQRTQQEDSAVYLCASSSGEGVTEAFFGQGTRLTVV.

This rearrangement joins TRBV15 to TRBJ1-1, with D perhaps matching TRBD1 (6 bases). V gave up 1 base and J gave up 8 bases, with 11 bases separating them. The CDR3 runs 13 residues. Germline V gene lookup returns CDR1 LNHNV and CDR2 YYDKDF (reference sequence). This CDR3 reads CATSRAFGTEAFF. The CDR3 DNA reads TGTGCCACCAGCAGAGCTTTCGGGACAGAAGCTTTCTTT.

The chain links TRBV11-3 to TRBJ2-3; 8 bases agree with TRBD2. J was trimmed by 0 bases and V by 5 bases; bases with no gene match: 4. The germline V gene has CDR1 SGHNT and CDR2 YENEEA. CDR3 size: 15 residues. The CDR3 DNA reads as TGTGCCAGCAGCCGCGGGAGGAGAAGCACAGATACGCAGTATTTT. Its protein product is CASSRGRRSTDTQYF.